A selection of T cell receptor beta chains follows, all from one sample in a study of T cell repertoires in cytomegalovirus infection. The antigens of these receptors remain unknown. TCRdb used MiXCR to reprocess the reads, holding one entry per CDR3 protein. The repertoire holds 700,000 to 850,000 distinct CDR3 sequences, with 30% to 35% as singletons. The sequenced sample was cultured CD8+ T cells from PBMCs, obtained from culture after CMV antigen stimulation. The receptors here all came from a human donor in good health (CMV status not recorded). Some clones in this sample may be carry-over from other donors' samples. The CDR3 runs from the conserved cysteine through the conserved F or W. Some rows mark clone size as missing; the rest say once, few, many or name a class of expanded clone.

>TRBV7-8|many
CASSSLAGGPGEQFF
>TRBV2|.
CASSEWLAGGPGSTDTQYF
>TRBV11-2|few
CASSLRSGVQETQYF
>TRBV14|.
CASSQGLGGAWGEKLFF
>TRBV6-5|few
CASKPPGGQFTDTQYF
>TRBV6-6|.
CASEGGANNSPLHF
>TRBV29-1|once
CSVGGDYEQYF
>TRBV7-6|few
CASRSGTGYSPLHF
>TRBV6-1|few
CASTETPAQGQKTQPQHF
>TRBV11-3|few
CASSHPLGDTQYF
>TRBV14|.
CASSQARTGVNGYTF
>TRBV7-2|.
CASLGGPLTEAFF